Listed below are T cell receptor beta chains from one sample, sequenced in a study of blood T cells in healthy people across ages. TCRdb ran MiXCR on the 5' RACE reads and lists one entry per CDR3 protein. The sample consists of about 970,000 distinct CDR3 sequences, about 53% of them appearing once. The sample consisted of blood. These receptors all stem from a woman aged 60 to 75 in good health. Both conserved end residues are part of each CDR3. The D gene is left open where the match is weak. Only part of the rows carry a size: once, few, many, or a class if the clone is expanded.

size: few; J: TRBJ1-1; V: TRBV29-1; D: .; CDR3: CSVDAMRIPNTEAFF; DNA: TGCAGCGTTGACGCAATGAGGATTCCGAACACTGAAGCTTTCTTT
size: .; J: TRBJ2-7; V: TRBV29-1; D: .; CDR3: CGVKQDYEQYF; DNA: TGCGGCGTTAAACAGGACTACGAGCAGTACTTC
size: .; J: TRBJ2-7; V: TRBV20-1; D: .; CDR3: CSAHPGGRTYEQYF; DNA: TGCAGTGCTCACCCTGGGGGGCGCACGTACGAGCAGTACTTC
size: .; J: TRBJ2-1; V: TRBV10-3; D: .; CDR3: CAISLQGDEQFF; DNA: TGTGCCATCAGTCTACAGGGAGATGAGCAGTTCTTC
size: .; J: TRBJ2-5; V: TRBV24-1; D: TRBD2; CDR3: CATSEPGLAGVETQYF; DNA: TGTGCCACCAGTGAACCGGGACTAGCGGGAGTAGAGACCCAGTACTTC
size: .; J: TRBJ2-4; V: TRBV3-1; D: .; CDR3: CASSQGGAKNIQYF; DNA: TGTGCCAGCAGCCAGGGCGGGGCCAAAAACATTCAGTACTTC
size: .; J: TRBJ1-2; V: TRBV6-2/TRBV6-3; D: .; CDR3: CASNPRPANYGYTF; DNA: TGTGCCAGCAACCCTCGGCCAGCTAACTATGGCTACACCTTC
size: .; J: TRBJ2-1; V: TRBV29-1; D: TRBD1; CDR3: CSVDSPLDRAEQFF; DNA: TGCAGCGTTGACTCGCCCCTGGACAGGGCTGAGCAGTTCTTC
size: .; J: TRBJ2-5; V: TRBV6-2/TRBV6-3; D: TRBD2; CDR3: CASKESSGRWETQYF; DNA: TGTGCCAGCAAGGAGAGCAGCGGGAGGTGGGAGACCCAGTACTTC
size: .; J: TRBJ1-1; V: TRBV9; D: .; CDR3: CASNTGLLGTEAFF; DNA: TGTGCCAGCAACACGGGACTCTTGGGGACTGAAGCTTTCTTT
size: .; J: TRBJ1-2; V: TRBV19; D: .; CDR3: CASSTFDPQRGYTF; DNA: TGTGCCAGTAGTACCTTCGACCCCCAAAGGGGCTACACCTTC
size: few; J: TRBJ1-2; V: TRBV7-2; D: .; CDR3: CASSAPGTEYNGYTF; DNA: TGTGCCAGCAGCGCCCCCGGGACGGAATATAACGGCTACACCTTC
size: .; J: TRBJ2-3; V: TRBV6-5; D: .; CDR3: CATRDLMGLTDTQYF; DNA: TGTGCCACCCGGGACTTAATGGGCCTTACAGATACGCAGTATTTT
size: .; J: TRBJ2-7; V: TRBV29-1; D: .; CDR3: CSVRLRVDEQYF; DNA: TGCAGCGTTCGACTCAGGGTTGACGAGCAGTACTTC
size: .; J: TRBJ1-2; V: TRBV29-1; D: .; CDR3: CSVKPTQLRGYTF; DNA: TGCAGCGTTAAGCCGACTCAACTCAGGGGCTACACCTTC
size: many; J: TRBJ1-6; V: TRBV14; D: TRBD1; CDR3: CASSQEGQYNSPLHF; DNA: TGTGCCAGCAGCCAGGAGGGACAGTATAATTCACCCCTCCACTTT
size: few; J: TRBJ2-5; V: TRBV5-4; D: .; CDR3: CASSIPGETQYF; DNA: TGTGCCAGCAGCATACCGGGAGAGACCCAGTACTTC
size: .; J: TRBJ1-2; V: TRBV12-3/TRBV12-4; D: .; CDR3: CASSLSFNYGYTF; DNA: TGTGCCAGCAGTCTTTCATTTAACTATGGCTACACCTTC
size: .; J: TRBJ2-5; V: TRBV27; D: .; CDR3: CASSLLAKGETQYF; DNA: TGTGCCAGCAGTTTGCTAGCGAAGGGAGAGACCCAGTACTTC
size: .; J: TRBJ2-7; V: TRBV12-3/TRBV12-4; D: TRBD2; CDR3: CASSLGHGYASGNHYEQYF; DNA: TGTGCCAGCAGTTTAGGGCACGGCTACGCTAGCGGGAACCACTACGAGCAGTACTTC
size: few; J: TRBJ2-7; V: TRBV7-9; D: TRBD2; CDR3: CASSLYPSGTLYEQYF; DNA: TGTGCCAGCAGCTTATACCCCAGCGGGACCCTCTACGAGCAGTACTTC
size: few; J: TRBJ2-7; V: TRBV10-3; D: .; CDR3: CAISESIVVTGEQYF; DNA: TGTGCCATCAGTGAGTCGATTGTTGTCACGGGGGAGCAGTACTTC
size: .; J: TRBJ2-3; V: TRBV29-1; D: .; CDR3: CSVDPLTDTQYF; DNA: TGCAGCGTTGATCCCCTAACAGATACGCAGTATTTT
size: .; J: TRBJ1-1; V: TRBV3-1; D: .; CDR3: CASSLVLGQSTAFF; DNA: TGTGCCAGCAGCCTAGTACTTGGGCAGAGCACGGCTTTCTTT
size: few; J: TRBJ1-2; V: TRBV20-1; D: .; CDR3: CSAFQDRIINYGYTF; DNA: TGCAGTGCTTTTCAGGACCGGATAATTAACTATGGCTACACCTTC
size: few; J: TRBJ1-2; V: TRBV4-1; D: .; CDR3: CASSSYDSIENGYTF; DNA: TGCGCCAGCAGTTCGTATGACAGTATAGAGAATGGCTACACCTTC